The T cell receptor beta chain under discussion was sequenced for a study of cytomegalovirus exposure and HLA in healthy donors. Trimming removed 5 bases from V and 5 bases from J; junction bases left unmatched: 8. Germline values: CDR1 MRHNA, CDR2 SNTAGT. This CDR3 comprises 15 residues. Overall study findings and caveats: In a later analysis, several top co-occurrence clusters appeared linked to parvovirus B19, influenza, CMV and Epstein-Barr virus.

To note about this clone: Its antigen is unknown.

Both 60 Vbeta primers and 13 Jbeta primers went into the PCR. Sequencing used immunoSEQ multiplex PCR; TCRdb keeps in-frame clones, though not all of them. Of roughly 97,000 clones in the sample, approximately 80% were seen once. Material for sequencing was PBMCs. The sequence came from a young woman in good health and CMV-seropositive. The genes are TRBV6-4 and TRBJ2-5; 10 bases align to TRBD2. The CDR3 bases are TGTGCCAGCAGTCGCCTAGCGGGAGATGGTGAGACCCAGTACTTC. It specifies CASSRLAGDGETQYF.